This TCR beta chain was recovered during a study of molecular identifiers for immune sequencing clone quantification. The CDR3 is 15 residues long. Germline CDR1 reads SGHTA; CDR2 reads FQGNSA. On this clonotype: Antigen specificity is unknown. At one end the junction does not follow the germline gene, possibly because of a read error.

Sorting isolated naive CD8 T cells as CD8+CD4-CCR7+CD45RA+ events. Previously published methods and listed TCR primers were used for the bulk TCR libraries. A single record per CDR3 protein comes from TCRdb applying MiXCR to the PCR reads. This sample carries 80,000 to 130,000 distinct CDR3 sequences, over 30% of them seen once, and the ten largest clones take around 4.2%. General study points: Clones of above 20 RNA copies carried over 98% of effector molecules; in naive cells they carried under 1%. Among some 990,000 naive cells, as was reported, spiked Jurkat TCR RNA from one cell was detectable.

This chain connects TRBV7-2 to TRBJ2-2; D is tentatively TRBD1 or TRBD2 (5 bases each). Sequencing was done on a sample of naive CD8+ T cells from blood, with Jurkat cell RNA spiked in. Specified subset: FACS-sorted CD8+CD4-CCR7+CD45RA+ naive T cells. This receptor was taken from a human donor in good health. Some libraries in this study had Jurkat cell RNA spiked in. The CDR3 loop reads CASSSYRDGTGEQFF. For the CDR3, the DNA is TGTGCCAGCAGCTCATACCGGGACGGCACCGGGGAGCAGTTTTTT.